The next 10 T cell receptor beta chains were all read from a single sample in a study of T cell changes during pregnancy in multiple sclerosis. Sequenced by immunoSEQ multiplex PCR; TCRdb stores in-frame clones only, minus some. The table shows some 30,000 clones, with roughly 86% occurring only once. The input for sequencing was CD8+ T cells from peripheral blood mononuclear cells, taken before pregnancy. Every receptor here comes from a female donor with multiple sclerosis, enrolled in a pregnancy study.

CDR3 loop: CASSWSLGGSNTGELFF. CDR3 nucleotide sequence: TGTGCCAGCAGCTGGAGTTTAGGGGGTTCGAACACCGGGGAGCTGTTTTTT. This rearrangement joins TRBV7-2 to TRBJ2-2; D may be TRBD1 (6 bases). The germline V and J ends were trimmed by 4 bases and 0 bases, with 15 bases remaining between them. Germline loops: CDR1 SGHTA, CDR2 FQGNSA. This CDR3 is 17 amino acids long.

The chain has TRBV4-3 and TRBJ2-7; 8 nucleotides line up with TRBD1. CDR3 length: 15 amino acids. Trimming cost V 4 bases and J 2 bases; bases outside gene matches: 7. The germline V gene has CDR1 LGHNA and CDR2 YSLEER. The CDR3 protein is CASSPGTGSTYEQYF. The CDR3 region has the DNA TGCGCCAGCAGCCCGGGGACAGGTTCCACCTACGAGCAGTACTTC.

This chain links TRBV18 with TRBJ2-1; 7 bases are shared with TRBD1. The ends lost 3 bases at V and 5 bases at J; junction bases unmatched: 10. The CDR3 sequence is 16 residues long. Looked up from germline, CDR1 is KGHSH and CDR2 is LQKENI. The chain's CDR3 is CASSPNAGTENNEQFF. CDR3 DNA sequence: TGTGCCAGCTCACCTAATGCCGGGACAGAAAACAATGAGCAGTTCTTC.

This chain connects TRBV18 to TRBJ2-7; D is ambiguous. This CDR3 has 11 amino acids. V lost 6 bases and J 5 bases, leaving 8 bases between the germline ends. Germline values: CDR1 KGHSH, CDR2 LQKENI. CDR3 sequence: CASSETDEQYF. CDR3 sequence (DNA): TGTGCCAGCTCTGAAACGGACGAGCAGTACTTC.

This sequence joins TRBV4-3 and TRBJ2-7; TRBD1 agrees at 9 bases. Germline trimming cut 4 bases from V and 2 bases from J; bases unmatched to any gene: 3. This CDR3 comprises 14 residues. Germline CDR1 LGHNA, CDR2 YSLEER. The CDR3: CASSPDRGTYEQYF. CDR3 nucleotides: TGCGCCAGCAGCCCAGACAGGGGGACCTACGAGCAGTACTTC.

The V gene is TRBV19, the J gene TRBJ2-1, with 9 bases that match TRBD2. The CDR3 extends over 19 amino acids. CDR1 and CDR2 from the germline V gene are LNHDA and SQIVND (reference sequence). V gave up 3 bases and J gave up 6 bases; unmatched junction bases: 18. The CDR3 sequence is CASSIRGDPGLALANEQFF. The DNA of the CDR3 is TGTGCCAGTAGTATTCGCGGGGACCCGGGACTAGCTCTTGCCAATGAGCAGTTCTTC.

This sequence joins TRBV7-9 and TRBJ2-5; possible D gene TRBD2, 7 bases. CDR1 and CDR2 from the germline V gene are SEHNR and FQNEAQ (reference sequence). The V and J ends lost 4 bases and 5 bases respectively, with 11 bases between them. This CDR3 contains 13 residues. The CDR3 nucleotides are TGTGCCAGCAGCTCACAGGGAGGGGAGACCCAGTACTTC. Its protein product is CASSSQGGETQYF.

The J gene is TRBJ2-5, the V gene TRBV7-9, with TRBD2 matching over 11 bases. The CDR3 spans 15 residues. Germline V gene lookup returns CDR1 SEHNR and CDR2 FQNEAQ (reference sequence). Trimming at V came to 4 bases and at J to 3 bases, leaving 4 bases not matched to a gene. The CDR3 coding sequence is TGTGCCAGCAGCTCGACGACTAGCGGGAAAGAGACCCAGTACTTC. It specifies CASSSTTSGKETQYF.

The V and J genes are TRBV27 and TRBJ1-4, with TRBD1 matching 7 bases. CDR3 size: 16 residues. V was pared by 6 bases and J by 4 bases, with 11 bases of the junction left unmatched. Germline lookup yields CDR1 MNHEY and CDR2 SMNVEV (reference sequence). CDR3 residues: CASSPTGWLGNEKLFF. The CDR3 bases are TGTGCCAGCAGCCCGACAGGGTGGCTAGGTAATGAAAAACTGTTTTTT.

J is TRBJ1-4 and V is TRBV6-5; the match to TRBD1 covers 7 bases. Germline V gives CDR1 MNHEY, CDR2 SVGAGI. V trimming: 2 bases; J trimming: 8 bases; junction bases outside the gene matches: 5. The CDR3 consists of 14 residues. The chain's CDR3 is CASSYRDSFEKLFF. The CDR3 region has the DNA TGTGCCAGCAGTTACAGGGACAGTTTCGAAAAACTGTTTTTT.